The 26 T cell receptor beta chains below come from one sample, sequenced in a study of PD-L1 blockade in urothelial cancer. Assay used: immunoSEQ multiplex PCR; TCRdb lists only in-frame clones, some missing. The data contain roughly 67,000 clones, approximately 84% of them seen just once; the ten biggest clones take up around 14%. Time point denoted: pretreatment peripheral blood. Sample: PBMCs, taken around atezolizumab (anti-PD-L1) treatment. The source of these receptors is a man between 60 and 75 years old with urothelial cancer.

The CDR3 nucleotides read TGTGCCAGCAGCCGGGAAGCTATCGGGGAGCTGTTTTTT. Residues: CASSREAIGELFF. This chain uses TRBV5-6 with TRBJ2-2, with D perhaps matching TRBD2 (5 bases). Per the germline V gene, CDR1 is SGHDT and CDR2 is YYEEEE. This CDR3 spans 13 amino acids. The germline V and J ends were trimmed by 4 bases and 7 bases, with 11 bases remaining between them. The full variable domain, completed using reference TRBV5-6 and TRBJ2-2, is DAGVTQSPTHLIKTRGQQVTLRCSPKSGHDTVSWYQQALGQGPQFIFQYYEEEERQRGNFPDRFSGHQFPNYSSELNVNALLLGDSALYLCASSREAIGELFFGEGSRLTVL.

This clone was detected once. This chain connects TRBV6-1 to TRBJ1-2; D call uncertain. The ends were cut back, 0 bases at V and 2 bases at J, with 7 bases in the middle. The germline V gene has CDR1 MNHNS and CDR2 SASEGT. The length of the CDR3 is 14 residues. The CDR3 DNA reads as TGTGCCAGCAGTGAAGCAGAGGGAAACTATGGCTACACCTTC. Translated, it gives CASSEAEGNYGYTF.

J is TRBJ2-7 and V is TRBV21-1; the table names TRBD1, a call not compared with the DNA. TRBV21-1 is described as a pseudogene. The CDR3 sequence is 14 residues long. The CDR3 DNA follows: TGTGCCAGCAGCAAAGAGGATCAGGCTTACGAGCAGTACTTC. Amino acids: CASSKEDQAYEQYF.

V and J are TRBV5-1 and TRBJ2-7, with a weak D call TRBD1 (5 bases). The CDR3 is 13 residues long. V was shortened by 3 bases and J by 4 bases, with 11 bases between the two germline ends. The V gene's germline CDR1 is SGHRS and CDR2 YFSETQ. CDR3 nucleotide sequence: TGCGCCAGCAGCTCATCGACAGATTACGAGCAGTACTTC. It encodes CASSSSTDYEQYF.

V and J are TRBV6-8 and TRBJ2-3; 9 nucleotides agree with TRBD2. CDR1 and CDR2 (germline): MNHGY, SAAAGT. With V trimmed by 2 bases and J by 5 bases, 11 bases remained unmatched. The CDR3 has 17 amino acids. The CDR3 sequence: CASSYRNPSGEKDTQYF. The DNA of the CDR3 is TGTGCCAGCAGTTACAGGAACCCTAGCGGGGAGAAAGATACGCAGTATTTT.

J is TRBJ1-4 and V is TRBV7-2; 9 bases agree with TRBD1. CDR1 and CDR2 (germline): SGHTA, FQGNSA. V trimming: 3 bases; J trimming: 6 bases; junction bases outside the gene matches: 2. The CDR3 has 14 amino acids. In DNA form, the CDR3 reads TGTGCCAGCAGCTTCGGACAGGGGTATGAAAAACTGTTTTTT. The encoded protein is CASSFGQGYEKLFF.

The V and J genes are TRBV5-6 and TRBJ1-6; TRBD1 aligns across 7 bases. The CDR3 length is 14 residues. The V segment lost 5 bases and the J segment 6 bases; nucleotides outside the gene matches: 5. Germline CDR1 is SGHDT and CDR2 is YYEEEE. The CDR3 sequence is CASRTQGLNSPLHF. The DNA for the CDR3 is TGTGCCAGCAGGACACAGGGGCTTAATTCACCCCTCCACTTT.

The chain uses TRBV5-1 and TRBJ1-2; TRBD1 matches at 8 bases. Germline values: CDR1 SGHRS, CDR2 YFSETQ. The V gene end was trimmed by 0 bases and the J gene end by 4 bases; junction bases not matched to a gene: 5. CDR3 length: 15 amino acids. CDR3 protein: CASSLVQGAFYGYTF. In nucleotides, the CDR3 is TGCGCCAGCAGCTTGGTTCAGGGGGCGTTCTATGGCTACACCTTC.

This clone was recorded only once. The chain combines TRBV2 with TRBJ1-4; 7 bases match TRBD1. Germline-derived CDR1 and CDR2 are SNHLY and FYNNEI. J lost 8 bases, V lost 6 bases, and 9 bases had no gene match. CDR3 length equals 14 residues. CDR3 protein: CASRKEQGREKLFF. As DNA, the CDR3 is TGTGCCAGCAGGAAAGAACAGGGGAGGGAAAAACTGTTTTTT.

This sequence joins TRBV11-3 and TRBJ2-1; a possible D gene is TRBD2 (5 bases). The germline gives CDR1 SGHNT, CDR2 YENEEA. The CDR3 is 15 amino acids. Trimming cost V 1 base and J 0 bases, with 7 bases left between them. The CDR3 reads CASSLAGNSYNEQFF. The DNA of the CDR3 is TGTGCCAGCAGCTTAGCGGGGAACTCCTACAATGAGCAGTTCTTC.

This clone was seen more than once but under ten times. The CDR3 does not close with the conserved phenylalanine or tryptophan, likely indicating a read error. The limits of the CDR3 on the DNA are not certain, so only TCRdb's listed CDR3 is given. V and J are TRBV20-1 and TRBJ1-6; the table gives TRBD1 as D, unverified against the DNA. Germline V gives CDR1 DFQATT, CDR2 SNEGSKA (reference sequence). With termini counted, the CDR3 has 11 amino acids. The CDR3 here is CSAIDRDRGSM.

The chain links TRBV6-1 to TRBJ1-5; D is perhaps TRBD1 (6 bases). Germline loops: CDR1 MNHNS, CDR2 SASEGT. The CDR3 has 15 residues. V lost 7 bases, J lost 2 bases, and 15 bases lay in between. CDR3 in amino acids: CASTKDRSGNQPQHF. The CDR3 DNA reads TGTGCCAGCACTAAGGACAGATCGGGCAATCAGCCCCAGCATTTT.

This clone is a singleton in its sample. The CDR3 loop reads CSVGEPGQGHGYTF. The CDR3 coding sequence is TGCAGCGTTGGAGAACCGGGACAGGGTCATGGCTACACCTTC. This chain uses TRBV29-1 with TRBJ1-2, with 9 bases matching TRBD1. Germline-derived CDR1 and CDR2 are SQVTM and ANQGSEA. The CDR3 spans 14 residues. V gave up 4 bases and J gave up 6 bases; unmatched junction bases: 9.

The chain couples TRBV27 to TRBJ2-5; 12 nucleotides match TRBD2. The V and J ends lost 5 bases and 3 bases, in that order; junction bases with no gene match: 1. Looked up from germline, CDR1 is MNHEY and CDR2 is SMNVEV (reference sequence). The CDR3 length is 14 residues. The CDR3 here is CASSRLAGEETQYF. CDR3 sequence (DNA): TGTGCCAGCAGTAGACTAGCGGGGGAAGAGACCCAGTACTTC.

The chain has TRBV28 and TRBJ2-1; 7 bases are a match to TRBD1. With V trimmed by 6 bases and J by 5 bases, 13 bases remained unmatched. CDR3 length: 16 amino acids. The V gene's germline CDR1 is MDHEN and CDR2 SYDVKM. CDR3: CASRNLGQEGDNEQFF. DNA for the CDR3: TGTGCCAGCAGGAACCTAGGACAGGAAGGAGACAATGAGCAGTTCTTC.

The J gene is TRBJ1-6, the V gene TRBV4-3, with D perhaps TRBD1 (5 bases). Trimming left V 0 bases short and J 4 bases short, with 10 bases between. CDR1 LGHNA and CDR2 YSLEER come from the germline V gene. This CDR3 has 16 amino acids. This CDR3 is CASSQDQGSYNSPLHF. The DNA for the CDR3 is TGCGCCAGCAGCCAAGATCAGGGCAGTTATAATTCACCCCTCCACTTT.

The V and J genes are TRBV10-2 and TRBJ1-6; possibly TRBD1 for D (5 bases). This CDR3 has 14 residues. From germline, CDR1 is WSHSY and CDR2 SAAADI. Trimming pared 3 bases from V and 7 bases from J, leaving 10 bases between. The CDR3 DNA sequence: TGCGCCAGCAGTGAATCAGGGAGGAATTCACCCCTCCACTTT. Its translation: CASSESGRNSPLHF.

Here the CDR3 DNA reads TGTGCCAGCAGTCCCCTTAGCCGCGAGACCCAGTACTTC. This sequence encodes CASSPLSRETQYF. J is TRBJ2-5 and V is TRBV6-5; D uncertain. V lost 5 bases, J lost 5 bases, and 12 bases lay in between. Per germline, CDR1 MNHEY and CDR2 SVGAGI. The CDR3 has 13 amino acids.

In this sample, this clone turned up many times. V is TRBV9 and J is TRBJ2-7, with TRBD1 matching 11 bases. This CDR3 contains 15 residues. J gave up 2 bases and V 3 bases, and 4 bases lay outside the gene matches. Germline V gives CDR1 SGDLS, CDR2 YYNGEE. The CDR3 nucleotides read TGTGCCAGCAGCGAGGGGGGACAGGGGGCCTACGAGCAGTACTTC. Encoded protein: CASSEGGQGAYEQYF.

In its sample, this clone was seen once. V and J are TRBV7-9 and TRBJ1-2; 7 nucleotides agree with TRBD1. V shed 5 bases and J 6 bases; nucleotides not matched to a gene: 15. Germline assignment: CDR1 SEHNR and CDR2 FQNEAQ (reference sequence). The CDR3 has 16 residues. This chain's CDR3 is CASSPLGWTGGDGYTF. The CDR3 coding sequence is TGTGCCAGCAGCCCCCTAGGCTGGACAGGTGGGGATGGCTACACCTTC.

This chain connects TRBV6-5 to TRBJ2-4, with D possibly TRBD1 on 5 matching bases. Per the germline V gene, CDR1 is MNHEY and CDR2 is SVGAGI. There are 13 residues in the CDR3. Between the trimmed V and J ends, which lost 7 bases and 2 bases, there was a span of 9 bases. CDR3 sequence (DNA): TGTGCCAGCATGCAGGGTTCCAAAAACATTCAGTACTTC. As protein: CASMQGSKNIQYF.

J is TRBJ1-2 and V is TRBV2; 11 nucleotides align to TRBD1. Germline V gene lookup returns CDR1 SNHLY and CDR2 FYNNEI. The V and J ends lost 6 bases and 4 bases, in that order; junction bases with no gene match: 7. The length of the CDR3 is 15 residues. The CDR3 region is CASSSGTGGLYGYTF. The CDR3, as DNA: TGTGCCAGCAGCTCCGGGACAGGGGGTCTCTATGGCTACACCTTC.

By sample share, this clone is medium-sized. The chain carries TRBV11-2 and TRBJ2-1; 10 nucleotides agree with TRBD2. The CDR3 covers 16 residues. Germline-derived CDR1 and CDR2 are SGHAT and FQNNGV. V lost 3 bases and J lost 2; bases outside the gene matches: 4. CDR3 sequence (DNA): TGTGCCAGCAGCTTGGAGAGCGGGGGGGCCTACAATGAGCAGTTCTTC. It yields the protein CASSLESGGAYNEQFF.

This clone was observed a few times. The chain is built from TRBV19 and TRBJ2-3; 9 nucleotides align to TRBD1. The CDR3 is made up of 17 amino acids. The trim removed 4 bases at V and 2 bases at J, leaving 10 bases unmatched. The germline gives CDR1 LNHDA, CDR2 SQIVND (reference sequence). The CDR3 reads CASSTGTGKVSTDTQYF. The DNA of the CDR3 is TGTGCCAGTAGTACCGGGACAGGGAAGGTCTCCACAGATACGCAGTATTTT.

The CDR3 sequence is CASSLGLAQETQYF. Written as DNA, the CDR3 is TGCGCCAGCAGCCTCGGACTAGCCCAAGAGACCCAGTACTTC. V gene TRBV5-1 combines with J gene TRBJ2-5; TRBD2 aligns across 8 bases. Trimming took 4 bases from V and 1 from J; bases not matched to a gene: 3. CDR3 size: 14 residues. The germline V gene has CDR1 SGHRS and CDR2 YFSETQ.

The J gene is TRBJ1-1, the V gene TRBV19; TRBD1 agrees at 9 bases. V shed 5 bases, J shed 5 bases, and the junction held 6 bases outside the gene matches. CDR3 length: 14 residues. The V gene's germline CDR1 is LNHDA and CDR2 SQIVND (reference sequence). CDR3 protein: CASSPWTGVTEAFF. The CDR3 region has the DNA TGTGCCAGTAGTCCGTGGACAGGGGTTACTGAAGCTTTCTTT.